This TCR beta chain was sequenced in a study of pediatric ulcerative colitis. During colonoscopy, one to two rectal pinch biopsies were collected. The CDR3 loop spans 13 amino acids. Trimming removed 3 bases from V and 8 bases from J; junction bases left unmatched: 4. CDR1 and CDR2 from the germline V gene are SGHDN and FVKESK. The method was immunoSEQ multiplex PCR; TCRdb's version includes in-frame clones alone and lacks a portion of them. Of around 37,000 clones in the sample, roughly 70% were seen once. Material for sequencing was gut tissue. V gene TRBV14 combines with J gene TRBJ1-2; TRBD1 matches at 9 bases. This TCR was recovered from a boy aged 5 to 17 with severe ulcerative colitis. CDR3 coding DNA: TGTGCCAGCAGCCAGTGGGACAGGGAAGGCTACACCTTC. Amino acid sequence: CASSQWDREGYTF.